The clone carrying this T cell receptor (beta chain) occurred a few times. Full-length variable regions came from constant-region reverse primers plus semi-nested Nested Universal Primer A PCR. TCRdb re-derived calls from the 5' RACE reads in MiXCR, one entry per CDR3 protein. The repertoire consists of some 32,000 distinct CDR3 sequences, with roughly a quarter occurring once and the leading ten covering about 4.3%. This CDR3 has 14 amino acids. CDR1 is SGDLS and CDR2 is YYNGEE in the germline V gene. V was clipped by 3 bases and J by 4 bases; unmatched bases: 5. Material for sequencing was memory CD4+ T cells sorted from blood. The subset here: memory CD4+ T cells, CD4+CD45RO+CD25-. The rearrangement links TRBV9 to TRBJ2-3, with 7 bases fitting TRBD2. The sequence was collected from a female donor with breast cancer. CDR3 bases: TGTGCCAGCAGCGACGGGAGGCGAGCAGATACGCAGTATTTT. Translation: CASSDGRRADTQYF.